This T cell receptor beta chain was sequenced during a study of early T cells in non-severe SARS-CoV-2 infection. Background on the study: Chains stayed unpaired after sequencing of bulk RNA from unsorted whole blood.

CDR3 length equals 15 residues. In its sample, this clonotype was seen many times. Its antigen is not known. Overall study findings and caveats: Lookups in VDJdb leaned toward anti-spike CD8 responses and missed private and CD4 specificities.

Individual cDNA molecules carried attached unique molecular identifiers. TCRdb passed the 5' RACE reads through MiXCR, listing each CDR3 protein once. Seen here are 45,000 to 75,000 distinct CDR3 sequences, 5.6% observed once, and the top ten hold about 7%. The V and J genes are TRBV21-1 and TRBJ2-7; TRBD1 is taken as the D call from the table, unchecked against the DNA. TRBV21-1 is marked as a pseudogene. This receptor was identified in an adult who was a healthcare worker with PCR-confirmed SARS-CoV-2 infection or an uninfected control (not recorded which). Sequenced input: whole blood. Here the CDR3 reads CASSEPTDSLCEQYF. DNA of the CDR3: TGTGCCAGCAGCGAACCGACAGACTCCCTCTGCGAGCAGTACTTC.